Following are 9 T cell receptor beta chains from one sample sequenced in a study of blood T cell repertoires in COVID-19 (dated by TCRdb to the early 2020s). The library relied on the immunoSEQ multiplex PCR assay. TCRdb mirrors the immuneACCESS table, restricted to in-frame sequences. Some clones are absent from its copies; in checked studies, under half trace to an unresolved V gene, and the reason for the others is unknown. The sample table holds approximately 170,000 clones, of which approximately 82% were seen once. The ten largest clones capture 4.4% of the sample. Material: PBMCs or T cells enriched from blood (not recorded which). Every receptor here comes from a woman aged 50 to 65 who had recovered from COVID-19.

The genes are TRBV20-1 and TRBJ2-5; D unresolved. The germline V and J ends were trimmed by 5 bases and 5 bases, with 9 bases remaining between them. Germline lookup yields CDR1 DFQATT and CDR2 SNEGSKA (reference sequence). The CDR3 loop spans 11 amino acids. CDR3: CSALHAETQYF. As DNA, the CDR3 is TGCAGTGCTCTCCATGCGGAGACCCAGTACTTC.

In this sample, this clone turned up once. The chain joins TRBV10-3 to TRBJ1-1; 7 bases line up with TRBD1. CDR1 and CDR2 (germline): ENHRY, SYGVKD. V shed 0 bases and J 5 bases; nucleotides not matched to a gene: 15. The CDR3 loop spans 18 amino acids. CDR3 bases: TGTGCCATCAGTGAGTCGGGGTTTGGAGGGGGCAGGCGGACTGAAGCTTTCTTT. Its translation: CAISESGFGGGRRTEAFF.

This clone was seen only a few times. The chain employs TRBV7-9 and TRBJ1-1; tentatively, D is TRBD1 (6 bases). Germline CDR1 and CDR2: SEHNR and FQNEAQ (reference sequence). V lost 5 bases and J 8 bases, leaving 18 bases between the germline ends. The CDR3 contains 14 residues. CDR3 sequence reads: CASSLAGTTNEAFF. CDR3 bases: TGTGCCAGCAGCCTTGCCGGGACAACGAACGAAGCTTTCTTT.

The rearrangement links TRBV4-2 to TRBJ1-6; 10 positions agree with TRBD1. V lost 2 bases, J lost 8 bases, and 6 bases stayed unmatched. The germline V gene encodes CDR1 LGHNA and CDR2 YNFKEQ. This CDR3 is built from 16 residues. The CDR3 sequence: CASSQIDRGPYSPLHF. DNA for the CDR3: TGTGCCAGCAGCCAAATCGACAGGGGGCCTTATTCACCCCTCCACTTT.

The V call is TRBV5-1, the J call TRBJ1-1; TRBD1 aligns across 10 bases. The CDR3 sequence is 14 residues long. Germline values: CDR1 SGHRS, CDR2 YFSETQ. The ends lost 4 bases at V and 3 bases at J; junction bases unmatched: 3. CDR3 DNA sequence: TGCGCCAGCAGCCCAGGGACAGGGGACACTGAAGCTTTCTTT. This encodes CASSPGTGDTEAFF.

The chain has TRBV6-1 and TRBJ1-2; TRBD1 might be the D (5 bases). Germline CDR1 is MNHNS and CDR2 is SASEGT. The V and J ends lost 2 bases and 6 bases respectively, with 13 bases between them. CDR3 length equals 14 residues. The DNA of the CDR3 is TGTGCCAGCAGTGAAACGGGGGGGGGAGATGGCTACACCTTC. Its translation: CASSETGGGDGYTF.

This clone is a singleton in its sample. Here the CDR3 reads CASRLGVGRGYTF. The CDR3 region has the DNA TGTGCCAGCAGGCTTGGGGTGGGGAGGGGCTACACCTTC. The chain carries TRBV12-3 or TRBV12-4 and TRBJ1-2; no reliable D call. The CDR3 spans 13 residues. The V gene lost 6 bases and the J gene lost 8 bases, with 16 bases spanning the gap.

The CDR3: CASSHGGGDTEAFF. The CDR3 region has the DNA TGCGCCAGCAGCCACGGTGGGGGGGACACTGAAGCTTTCTTT. The V and J genes are TRBV5-1 and TRBJ1-1, with D perhaps matching TRBD1 (5 bases). There are 14 residues in the CDR3. V lost 4 bases, J lost 3 bases, and 13 bases lay in between. The germline V gene has CDR1 SGHRS and CDR2 YFSETQ.

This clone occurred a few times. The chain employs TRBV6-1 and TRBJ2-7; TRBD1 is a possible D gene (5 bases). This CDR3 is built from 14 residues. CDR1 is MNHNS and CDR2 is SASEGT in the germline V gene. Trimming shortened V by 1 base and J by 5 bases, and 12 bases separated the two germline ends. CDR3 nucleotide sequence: TGTGCCAGCAGTGAAGGCCCAGGGAAGGACGAGCAGTACGTC. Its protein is CASSEGPGKDEQYV.